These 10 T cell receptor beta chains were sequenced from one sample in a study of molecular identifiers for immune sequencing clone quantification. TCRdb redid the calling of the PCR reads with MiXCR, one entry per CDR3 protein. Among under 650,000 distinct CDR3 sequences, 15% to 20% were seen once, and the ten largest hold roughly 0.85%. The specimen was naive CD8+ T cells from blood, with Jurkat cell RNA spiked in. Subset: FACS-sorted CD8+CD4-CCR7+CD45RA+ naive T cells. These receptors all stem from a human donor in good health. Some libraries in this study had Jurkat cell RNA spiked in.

CDR3 sequence (DNA): TGTGCCAGCAGTTTAGTGGGGACGAATAACAATGAGCAGTTCTTC. Protein sequence: CASSLVGTNNNEQFF. The chain carries TRBV28 and TRBJ2-1; either TRBD1 or TRBD2 may supply D (5 bases each). Germline loops: CDR1 MDHEN, CDR2 SYDVKM. This CDR3 spans 15 amino acids. V lost 2 bases and J lost 5, with 13 bases in between.

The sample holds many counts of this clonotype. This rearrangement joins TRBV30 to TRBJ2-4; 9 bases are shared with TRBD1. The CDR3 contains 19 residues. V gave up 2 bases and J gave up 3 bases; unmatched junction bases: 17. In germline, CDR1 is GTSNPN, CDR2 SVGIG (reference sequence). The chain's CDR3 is CAWSYPADGTGLGKNIQYF. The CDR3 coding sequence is TGTGCCTGGAGTTATCCCGCTGACGGGACAGGGCTTGGCAAAAACATTCAGTACTTC.

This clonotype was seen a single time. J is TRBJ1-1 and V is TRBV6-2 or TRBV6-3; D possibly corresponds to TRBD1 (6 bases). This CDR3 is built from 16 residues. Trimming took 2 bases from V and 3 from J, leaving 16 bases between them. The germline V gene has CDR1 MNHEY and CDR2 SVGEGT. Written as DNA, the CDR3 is TGTGCCAGCAGTTACCGTCAGGACAGCATCTACACTGAAGCTTTCTTT. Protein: CASSYRQDSIYTEAFF.

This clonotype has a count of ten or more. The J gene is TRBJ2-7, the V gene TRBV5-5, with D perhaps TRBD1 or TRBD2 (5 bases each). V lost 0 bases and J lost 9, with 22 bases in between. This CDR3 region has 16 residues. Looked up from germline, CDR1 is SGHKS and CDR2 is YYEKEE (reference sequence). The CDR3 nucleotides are TGTGCCAGCAGCTTGGAAGAGACAGCCGGGGACCTACGGCAGTACTTC. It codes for CASSLEETAGDLRQYF.

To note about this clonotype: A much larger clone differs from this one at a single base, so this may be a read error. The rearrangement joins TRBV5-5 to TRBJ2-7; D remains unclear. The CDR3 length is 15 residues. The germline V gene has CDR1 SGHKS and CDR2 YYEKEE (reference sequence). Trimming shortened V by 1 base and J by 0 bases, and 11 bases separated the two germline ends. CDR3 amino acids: CASSLSRASSYEQYF. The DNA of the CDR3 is TGTGCCAGCAGCTTGTCCCGGGCAAGCTCCTACGAGCAGTACTTC.

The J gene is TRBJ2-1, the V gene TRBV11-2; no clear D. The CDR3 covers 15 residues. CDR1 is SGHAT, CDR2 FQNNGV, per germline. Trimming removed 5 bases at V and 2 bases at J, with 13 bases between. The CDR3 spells CASSHRVITYNEQFF. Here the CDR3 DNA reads TGTGCCAGCAGCCACCGGGTGATCACCTACAATGAGCAGTTCTTC.

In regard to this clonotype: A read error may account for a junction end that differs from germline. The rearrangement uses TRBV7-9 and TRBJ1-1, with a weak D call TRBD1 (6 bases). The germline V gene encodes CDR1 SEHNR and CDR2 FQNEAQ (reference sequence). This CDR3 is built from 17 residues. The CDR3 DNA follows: TGTGCCAGCAGCACTTCGGGGGCGGCGGGCTATATGACTGAGGCTTTCTTT. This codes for CASSTSGAAGYMTEAFF.

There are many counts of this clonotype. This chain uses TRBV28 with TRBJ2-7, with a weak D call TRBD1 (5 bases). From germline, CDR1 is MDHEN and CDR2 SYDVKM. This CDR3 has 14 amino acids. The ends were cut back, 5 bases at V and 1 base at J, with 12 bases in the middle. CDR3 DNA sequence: TGTGCCAGCAGTACCCCGACAGTTTCCTACGAGCAGTACTTC. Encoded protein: CASSTPTVSYEQYF.

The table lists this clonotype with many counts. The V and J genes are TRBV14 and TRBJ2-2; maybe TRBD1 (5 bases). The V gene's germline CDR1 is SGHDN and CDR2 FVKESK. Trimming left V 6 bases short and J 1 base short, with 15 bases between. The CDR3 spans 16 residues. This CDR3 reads CASSGPDRMNTGELFF. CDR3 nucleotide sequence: TGTGCCAGCAGTGGCCCTGACAGAATGAACACCGGGGAGCTGTTTTTT. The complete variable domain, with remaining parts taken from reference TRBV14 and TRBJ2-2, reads EAGVTQFPSHSVIEKGQTVTLRCDPISGHDNLYWYRRVMGKEIKFLLHFVKESKQDESGMPNNRFLAERTGGTYSTLKVQPAELEDSGVYFCASSGPDRMNTGELFFGEGSRLTVL.

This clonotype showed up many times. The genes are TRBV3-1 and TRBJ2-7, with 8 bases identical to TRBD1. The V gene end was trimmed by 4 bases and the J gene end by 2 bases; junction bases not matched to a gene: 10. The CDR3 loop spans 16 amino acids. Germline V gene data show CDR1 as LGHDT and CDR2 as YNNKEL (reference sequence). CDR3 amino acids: CASSRNPGQATYEQYF. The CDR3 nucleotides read TGTGCCAGCAGCCGAAACCCGGGACAGGCCACCTACGAGCAGTACTTC.